The present T cell receptor (beta chain) was sequenced within a study of cytomegalovirus exposure and HLA in healthy donors. Whole-study context: Some 87 million unique TCRs from HLA-typed donors were held in an early release of data. General study findings and limits: The classifier, whose performance was assessed in both the original and validation cohorts, reportedly diagnosed cytomegalovirus status with high specificity and sensitivity. 87-base-pair reads could not separate some V segments, including TRBV6-2 and TRBV6-3.

In the PCR, 60 Vbeta and 13 Jbeta primers were used. The method was immunoSEQ multiplex PCR; TCRdb's version includes in-frame clones alone and lacks a portion of them. The sample has approximately 220,000 clones, over 65% seen once. Note on this clone: What it binds is unknown. One junction end disagrees with the germline gene, perhaps due to a read error.

The CDR3 length is 19 residues. The germline V gene encodes CDR1 SEHNR and CDR2 FQNEAQ (reference sequence). The chain employs TRBV7-9 and TRBJ2-7, with 16 bases that match TRBD2. The sequenced sample was PBMCs. The sequence was collected from a man younger than 35 in good health and CMV-seronegative. For the CDR3, the DNA is TGTTCCAGCAGCCCGTCCCCCGGGACTAGCGGGAGGGGGACCTACGAGCAGTACTTC. Translating gives CSSSPSPGTSGRGTYEQYF.